The 12 T cell receptor beta chains reported below all come from one sample, sequenced in a study (dated by TCRdb to 2015 to 2017). Cells that were CD4+CD25+CD127-/low were the ones isolated as Tregs. Receptors were amplified or captured by 5' RACE. Instrument used: Illumina MiSeq. TCRdb cleaned the public reads at Q25 with fastp, built clones with MiXCR and kept in-frame beta chains. Rows are combined by CDR3 protein, so each entry shows the most common genes and DNA. For this sample there are roughly 10,000 distinct CDR3 sequences; over 25% appear just once. The ten largest clones capture under 3% of the sample. What was sequenced was Tregs sorted from a lymph node. The receptors derive from a female donor with breast cancer.

Relative to its sample, this clonotype is medium-sized. The J gene is TRBJ2-3, the V gene TRBV15, with TRBD1 as a possible D gene (6 bases). Trimming took off 5 bases at V and 2 bases at J, with 11 bases between the two ends. CDR3 size: 14 residues. Per germline, CDR1 LNHNV and CDR2 YYDKDF (reference sequence). CDR3 bases: TGTGCCACCAGCCCCGACAGGAACACAGATACGCAGTATTTT. This translates into CATSPDRNTDTQYF.

This clonotype rates as medium-sized. This chain links TRBV7-6 with TRBJ1-1; 8 positions match TRBD1. Germline V lookup: CDR1 SGHVS, CDR2 FNYEAQ. With 4 bases clipped from V and 4 bases from J, the junction kept 2 bases outside the gene matches. This CDR3 has 13 amino acids. The CDR3 loop is CASSYTGGTEAFF. CDR3 nucleotides: TGTGCCAGCAGCTACACAGGGGGCACTGAAGCTTTCTTT. Complete variable domain (other parts from reference TRBV7-6 and TRBJ1-1): GAGVSQSPRYKVTKRGQDVALRCDPISGHVSLYWYRQALGQGPEFLTYFNYEAQQDKSGLPNDRFSAERPEGSISTLTIQRTEQRDSAMYRCASSYTGGTEAFFGQGTRLTVV.

Concerning this clonotype itself: A read error may produce the germline difference seen at one junction end. The genes are TRBV6-5 and TRBJ1-1; 7 bases agree with TRBD1. Germline CDR1 and CDR2: MNHEY and SVGAGI. The CDR3 covers 14 residues. The CDR3 sequence: CASSYPGQNTEALF. The CDR3 region has the DNA TGTGCCAGCAGTTACCCGGGACAGAACACTGAAGCTCTCTTT.

Judged by abundance, this clonotype is large (0.1 to 1%). The chain uses TRBV6-5 and TRBJ1-1; the D is unclear. This CDR3 is 12 amino acids long. V was cut by 7 bases and J by 1 base, with 7 bases left in between. Germline V gene sequence: CDR1 MNHEY, CDR2 SVGAGI. CDR3 in amino acids: CASKGENTEAFF. The CDR3 DNA reads as TGTGCCAGCAAGGGTGAGAACACTGAAGCTTTCTTT.

This clonotype occurred many times. The chain employs TRBV24-1 and TRBJ2-1; TRBD2 agrees at 16 bases. The CDR3 covers 19 residues. CDR1 is KGHDR, CDR2 SFDVKD, per germline. Losses at the gene ends were 2 bases for V and 10 bases for J; bases not matched to a gene: 13. In DNA, the CDR3 is TGTGCCACCAGTGATTATTCCGGGACTAGCGGGAGGGTCCTCGAGGAGCAGTTCTTC. Translating it yields CATSDYSGTSGRVLEEQFF.

This clonotype was observed a few times. The chain couples TRBV19 to TRBJ1-5, with 9 nucleotides matching TRBD1. CDR1 and CDR2 (germline): LNHDA, SQIVND (reference sequence). This CDR3 has 17 amino acids. With 4 bases clipped from V and 4 bases from J, the junction kept 11 bases outside the gene matches. CDR3 sequence reads: CASSTRDRVGVNQPQHF. The DNA of the CDR3 is TGTGCCAGTAGTACCCGGGACAGGGTCGGGGTAAATCAGCCCCAGCATTTT.

By frequency in the sample, this clonotype is medium-sized. CDR3 amino acids: CASRTSQWAEAFF. DNA for the CDR3: TGTGCCAGCAGGACCTCTCAGTGGGCTGAAGCTTTCTTT. The chain joins TRBV12-3 or TRBV12-4 to TRBJ1-1; D gene unclear. The CDR3 contains 13 residues. V lost 6 bases to trimming and J lost 6 bases, with 14 bases between them.

Concerning this clonotype: An end of the junction does not agree with germline; a read error may underlie this. The rearrangement uses TRBV20-1 and TRBJ2-1, with D possibly TRBD1 on 6 matching bases. The CDR3 extends over 14 amino acids. Germline CDR1 and CDR2: DFQATT and SNEGSKA (reference sequence). CDR3 in DNA: TGCAGTGCTAGTAGGGGGTTTACCTACAATGGGCAGTTCTTC. Translation gives CSASRGFTYNGQFF.

Note on this clonotype: At one end, the junction sequence differs from germline, possibly due to a read error. The chain recombines TRBV6-1 with TRBJ1-5; D remains unclear. The CDR3 consists of 15 residues. Germline values: CDR1 MNHNS, CDR2 SASEGT. CDR3 in amino acids: CASRARTVSNQAQHF. The DNA of the CDR3 is TGTGCCAGCAGAGCCAGGACGGTGAGCAATCAGGCCCAGCATTTT.

This clonotype was observed at least ten times. This chain uses TRBV6-5 with TRBJ1-2; no definite D call. In germline, CDR1 is MNHEY, CDR2 SVGAGI. With 5 bases removed from V and 1 base from J, the gap between germline ends came to 14 bases. The CDR3 runs 15 residues. In DNA, the CDR3 is TGTGCCAGCAGTAACCTCCGGGAAGTTAACTATGGCTACACCTTC. It codes for CASSNLREVNYGYTF.

This clonotype is medium-sized by share. The chain couples TRBV25-1 to TRBJ1-2; perhaps TRBD1 as D (5 bases). Trimming shortened V by 5 bases and J by 8 bases, and 9 bases separated the two germline ends. Germline V gives CDR1 MGHDK, CDR2 SYGVNS. The CDR3 loop spans 11 amino acids. The CDR3 is CASSSGFGYTF. The CDR3 region has the DNA TGTGCCAGCAGTTCAGGGTTCGGCTACACCTTC.

In regard to this clonotype: A much larger clone lies a single base off, so this may be a read error. The chain uses TRBV10-3 and TRBJ1-1; D gene uncertain. The CDR3 runs 12 residues. Looked up from germline, CDR1 is ENHRY and CDR2 is SYGVKD. Trimming removed 2 bases at V and 5 bases at J, with 6 bases between. The CDR3 region has the DNA TGTGCCATCAGTGAGACTCGAACTGAAGCTTTCTTT. Amino acids: CAISETRTEAFF.